This T cell receptor beta chain was captured by sequencing in a study of cytomegalovirus exposure and HLA in healthy donors. Study-level results: Analysis was performed later, and it showed HLA-associated TCR beta chains to be more clonally expanded than equally common others.

Concerning this clone: Its target is not known.

V shed 1 base and J shed 7 bases, with 17 bases lying between them. CDR3 length: 16 amino acids. Looked up from germline, CDR1 is SEHNR and CDR2 is FQNEAQ (reference sequence). PCR used 60 Vbeta primers and 13 Jbeta primers. Method: immunoSEQ multiplex PCR; TCRdb's copy keeps in-frame clones and lacks some. The sample has approximately 280,000 clones, more than 80% seen once. The source is a man aged 35-49 years in good health and CMV-seropositive. This chain uses TRBV7-9 with TRBJ2-4, with D tentatively TRBD1 (6 bases). The sequenced material came from PBMCs. CDR3 sequence (DNA): TGTGCCAGCAGCTTAGGTGCAGGGGCCACCGCCAACATTCAGTACTTC. Its protein is CASSLGAGATANIQYF.